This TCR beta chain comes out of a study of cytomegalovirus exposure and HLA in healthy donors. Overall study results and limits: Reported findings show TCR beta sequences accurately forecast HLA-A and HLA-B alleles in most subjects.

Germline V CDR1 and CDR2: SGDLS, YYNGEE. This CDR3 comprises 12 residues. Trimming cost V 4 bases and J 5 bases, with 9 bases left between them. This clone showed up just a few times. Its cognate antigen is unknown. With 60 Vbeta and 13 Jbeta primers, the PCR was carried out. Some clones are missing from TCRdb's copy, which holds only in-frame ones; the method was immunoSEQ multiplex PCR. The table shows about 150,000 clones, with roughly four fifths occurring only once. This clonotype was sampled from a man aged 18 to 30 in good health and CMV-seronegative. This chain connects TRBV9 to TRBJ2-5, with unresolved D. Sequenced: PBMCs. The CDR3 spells CASSPIEETQYF. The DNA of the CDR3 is TGTGCCAGCAGCCCCATCGAGGAGACCCAGTACTTC.